Below are 3 T cell receptor beta chains sequenced from a single sample in a study of T cell repertoires in cytomegalovirus infection. TCRdb recomputed calls from the reads with MiXCR, one row per CDR3 protein. The sample records a few hundred thousand distinct CDR3 sequences, approximately 17% being singletons. Sequenced material: CD8+ T cells from PBMCs. The receptors come from a human donor in good health (CMV status not recorded). Some clones in this sample may be carry-over from other donors' samples.

This clonotype was recorded at least ten times. The chain is built from TRBV7-6 and TRBJ2-7, with D perhaps TRBD1 (5 bases). Germline-derived CDR1 and CDR2 are SGHVS and FNYEAQ. V gave up 2 bases and J gave up 4 bases, with 15 bases separating them. This CDR3 contains 15 residues. Here the CDR3 DNA reads TGTGCCAGCAGCTTACTGGCAGGGTCGTGGTACGAGCAGTACTTC. Translating it yields CASSLLAGSWYEQYF. The full variable domain, completed using reference TRBV7-6 and TRBJ2-7, is GAGVSQSPRYKVTKRGQDVALRCDPISGHVSLYWYRQALGQGPEFLTYFNYEAQQDKSGLPNDRFSAERPEGSISTLTIQRTEQRDSAMYRCASSLLAGSWYEQYFGPGTRLTVT.

The V and J genes are TRBV27 and TRBJ2-1; perhaps TRBD1 as D (6 bases). The CDR3 length is 16 residues. CDR1 MNHEY and CDR2 SMNVEV come from the germline V gene (reference sequence). Between the trimmed V and J ends, which lost 5 bases and 0 bases, there was a span of 14 bases. The CDR3 DNA is TGTGCCAGCAGTCGAACAGGGTCTGGCTCCTACAATGAGCAGTTCTTC. Amino acid sequence: CASSRTGSGSYNEQFF.

This clonotype came up a few times. The chain has TRBV27 and TRBJ1-6; 8 nucleotides align to TRBD1. J was trimmed by 9 bases and V by 4 bases; bases with no gene match: 2. In germline, CDR1 is MNHEY, CDR2 SMNVEV (reference sequence). The CDR3 covers 13 residues. CDR3 residues: CASSYRGSSPLHF. The CDR3 DNA reads as TGTGCCAGCAGTTACAGGGGGTCTTCACCCCTCCACTTT.